Below, 22 T cell receptor beta chains from the same sample are listed, as sequenced in a study of T cells expressing NK-cell markers. TCRdb reprocessed the 5' RACE reads; each CDR3 protein has one entry and no DNA is given. The table for this sample gives about 550,000 distinct CDR3 sequences. The sequenced material came from blood T cells: a sorted CD56 or NKG2C T cell subset, CD4+ or CD8+ T cells, or bulk PBMC T cells (not recorded which). These receptors originate from a man between 18 and 35 years old in good health.

V gene TRBV18 combines with J gene TRBJ2-1; TCRdb's D call, TRBD2, is unchecked because there is no DNA. The CDR3 spans 14 residues. The germline V gene encodes CDR1 KGHSH and CDR2 LQKENI. This CDR3 is CASSTSGSTYEQFF.

The chain has TRBV5-1 and TRBJ2-5. Germline CDR1 SGHRS, CDR2 YFSETQ. The CDR3 has 15 amino acids. CDR3 protein: CASSSGRLAGETQYF.

The rearrangement uses TRBV9 and TRBJ1-6; absent DNA, TCRdb's TRBD1 call cannot be checked. This CDR3 contains 15 residues. Germline V gene lookup returns CDR1 SGDLS and CDR2 YYNGEE. The CDR3 loop reads CASSAGQGYNSPLHF.

The V call is TRBV20-1, the J call TRBJ2-7; TCRdb picks TRBD2, but there is no DNA to check that call. Germline V gives CDR1 DFQATT, CDR2 SNEGSKA (reference sequence). CDR3 size: 17 residues. CDR3 protein: CSAGTSGRKRSSYEQYF.

This sequence joins TRBV6-2 or TRBV6-3 and TRBJ2-7. The CDR3 is 13 amino acids. The germline CDR1 and CDR2 sequences are MNHEY and SVGEGT. CDR3 protein: CASSYPSSYEQYF.

The chain carries TRBV20-1 and TRBJ1-5. CDR1 is DFQATT, CDR2 SNEGSKA, per germline (reference sequence). The CDR3 runs 14 residues. This chain's CDR3 is CSASQRLARQPQHF.

The chain joins TRBV20-1 to TRBJ2-5; the TCRdb call, TRBD1, lacks DNA for checking. CDR3 length equals 15 residues. The germline V gene encodes CDR1 DFQATT and CDR2 SNEGSKA (reference sequence). This CDR3 reads CSAPRGPDEQETQYF.

This sequence joins TRBV6-1 and TRBJ2-2; the D call from TCRdb, TRBD1, cannot be confirmed without DNA. Per the germline V gene, CDR1 is MNHNS and CDR2 is SASEGT. The CDR3 has 16 residues. The CDR3 region is CASSEWGTGGYRELFF.

V and J are TRBV7-9 and TRBJ2-3; absent DNA, TCRdb's TRBD2 call cannot be checked. Germline V gives CDR1 SEHNR, CDR2 FQNEAQ (reference sequence). The CDR3 spans 16 residues. The CDR3 loop is CASSFAGLAITDTQYF.

CDR3 region: CAWSLGVLGNEQFF. The chain carries TRBV30 and TRBJ2-1. This CDR3 region has 14 residues. CDR1 GTSNPN and CDR2 SVGIG come from the germline V gene (reference sequence).

The chain uses TRBV29-1 and TRBJ2-4; TCRdb's assignment of TRBD1 cannot be checked, as there is no DNA. CDR3 length: 14 amino acids. Germline V CDR1 and CDR2: SQVTM, ANQGSEA. The chain's CDR3 is CSVETRQGKNIQYF. Complete variable domain (other parts from reference TRBV29-1 and TRBJ2-4): SAVISQKPSRDICQRGTSLTIQCQVDSQVTMMFWYRQQPGQSLTLIATANQGSEATYESGFVIDKFPISRPNLTFSTLTVSNMSPEDSSIYLCSVETRQGKNIQYFGAGTRLSVL.

The chain has TRBV12-3 or TRBV12-4 and TRBJ1-1. This CDR3 region has 13 residues. The CDR3 is CASSLIFNTEAFF.

The chain carries TRBV5-5 and TRBJ2-3. The CDR3 has 14 amino acids. Germline V gene lookup returns CDR1 SGHKS and CDR2 YYEKEE (reference sequence). The CDR3 spells CASSLRSFTDTQYF.

The CDR3 reads CASSPLRLGGSYEQYF. The chain joins TRBV14 to TRBJ2-7. The germline V gene encodes CDR1 SGHDN and CDR2 FVKESK. The CDR3 sequence is 16 residues long.

The J gene is TRBJ2-1, the V gene TRBV27; the TRBD2 assignment by TCRdb is unverifiable without DNA. This CDR3 region has 16 residues. Germline assignment: CDR1 MNHEY and CDR2 SMNVEV (reference sequence). The CDR3 protein is CASSLVAGRAGNEQFF.

V and J are TRBV28 and TRBJ2-1; the TRBD1 assignment by TCRdb is unverifiable without DNA. Germline CDR1 MDHEN, CDR2 SYDVKM. The CDR3 has 15 residues. The CDR3 loop is CATEGLGQGADEQFF.

The gene calls are TRBV27 and TRBJ2-3; the TRBD2 assignment by TCRdb is unverifiable without DNA. Germline CDR1 reads MNHEY; CDR2 reads SMNVEV (reference sequence). CDR3 length equals 16 residues. This chain's CDR3 is CASSSLTSGRSDTQYF.

The rearrangement links TRBV7-2 to TRBJ2-1; the TCRdb D gene call, TRBD1, has no DNA to confirm it. The CDR3 covers 19 residues. The V gene's germline CDR1 is SGHTA and CDR2 FQGNSA. CDR3 sequence: CASSLVGPAGLGRINEQFF.

The chain recombines TRBV2 with TRBJ2-1. The CDR3 length is 15 residues. Germline V CDR1 and CDR2: SNHLY, FYNNEI. CDR3 region: CASSVGVPSYNEQFF.

The J gene is TRBJ2-7, the V gene TRBV20-1. CDR1 is DFQATT, CDR2 SNEGSKA, per germline (reference sequence). This CDR3 is 14 amino acids long. The CDR3 loop reads CSARDTGNPYEQYF.

The V call is TRBV9, the J call TRBJ2-1; without DNA, the TCRdb call of TRBD2 cannot be checked. CDR3 size: 14 residues. Germline V CDR1 and CDR2: SGDLS, YYNGEE. This CDR3 reads CACGRGLADNEQFF.

The chain uses TRBV14 and TRBJ2-3; TCRdb lists TRBD2, though no DNA is available to test this call. This CDR3 is built from 15 residues. Germline V gene lookup returns CDR1 SGHDN and CDR2 FVKESK. CDR3 in amino acids: CASSQLRSGRDTQYF.